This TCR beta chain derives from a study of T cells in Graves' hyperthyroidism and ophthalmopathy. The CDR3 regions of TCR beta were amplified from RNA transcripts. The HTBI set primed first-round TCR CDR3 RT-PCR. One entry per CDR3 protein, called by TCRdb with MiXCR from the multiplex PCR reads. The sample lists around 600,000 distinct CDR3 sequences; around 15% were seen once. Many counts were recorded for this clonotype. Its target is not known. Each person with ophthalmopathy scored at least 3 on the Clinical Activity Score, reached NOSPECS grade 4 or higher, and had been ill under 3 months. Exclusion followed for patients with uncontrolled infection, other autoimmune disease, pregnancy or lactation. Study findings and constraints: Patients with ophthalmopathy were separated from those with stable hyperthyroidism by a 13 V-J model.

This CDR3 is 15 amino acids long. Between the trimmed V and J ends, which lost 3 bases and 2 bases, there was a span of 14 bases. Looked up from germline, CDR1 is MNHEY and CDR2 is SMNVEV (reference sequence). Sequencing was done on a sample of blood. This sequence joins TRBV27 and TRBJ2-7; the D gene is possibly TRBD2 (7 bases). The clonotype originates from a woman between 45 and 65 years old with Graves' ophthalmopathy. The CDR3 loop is CASSFSGTNTYEQYF. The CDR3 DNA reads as TGTGCCAGCAGTTTCAGCGGGACAAACACCTACGAGCAGTACTTC.